This T cell receptor (beta chain) was observed in a study of blood T cell repertoires in COVID-19. The overall study: Collection of acute and convalescent COVID-19 samples took place in the United States, Italy and Spain. The analysed material was cDNA or gDNA that came from T cells, B-cell-depleted T cells, or PBMCs.

This clone was detected once. Authors' methods: Researchers report that nucleated cell counts were estimated from reference gene primer amplification. Libraries were prepared by immunoSEQ multiplex PCR; TCRdb keeps only in-frame clonotypes and omits some of them. D and trimming were read from the DNA, whereas the V and J calls and clone size are those reported in that table. The sample has 250,000 to 300,000 clones, around nine tenths seen once; the top ten hold around 12%. Sequenced sample: peripheral blood. This clonotype was sampled from a woman aged 55 to 70 with acute or convalescent COVID-19.

This CDR3 reads CASSPPGQGSGGTEAFF. The CDR3 region has the DNA TGTGCCAGCAGCCCGCCGGGACAGGGGAGTGGGGGCACTGAAGCTTTCTTT. This chain links TRBV11-2 with TRBJ1-1; 10 bases match TRBD1. V lost 5 bases to trimming and J lost 4 bases; unmatched junction nucleotides: 13. The length of the CDR3 is 17 residues. Per the germline V gene, CDR1 is SGHAT and CDR2 is FQNNGV.